Listed below are T cell receptor beta chains from one sample, sequenced in a study of blood T cell repertoires in COVID-19. Sequencing used immunoSEQ multiplex PCR; TCRdb keeps in-frame clones, though not all of them. Of about 190,000 clones listed, approximately 87% are singletons. Sequenced: peripheral blood. Source of these receptors: a woman in her sixties or seventies with COVID-19, enrolled during active disease. Both conserved end residues are part of each CDR3. A D gene is named only where the DNA matches it firmly. The size entry is marked missing in some rows and otherwise reads once, few, many or a size class.

J | D | size | V | DNA | CDR3
TRBJ2-3 | TRBD2 | . | TRBV30 | TGTGCCTGGAGCACTAGCGGGAGACTCACAGATACGCAGTATTTT | CAWSTSGRLTDTQYF
TRBJ2-5 | . | . | TRBV29-1 | TGCAGCGTGGGGGGGCAGCAAGAGACCCAGTACTTC | CSVGGQQETQYF
TRBJ2-2 | . | . | TRBV5-1 | TGCGCCAGCAGCTTGAGTGTTACAGGCACGAACACCGGGGAGCTGTTTTTT | CASSLSVTGTNTGELFF
TRBJ1-6 | TRBD1 | . | TRBV12-5 | TGTGCTAGTGACACCGACAGGGTTTCCTATAATTCACCCCTCCACTTT | CASDTDRVSYNSPLHF
TRBJ1-1 | TRBD1 | . | TRBV5-1 | TGCGCCAGCAGACGACAGGGGAACCTGAACACTGAAGCTTTCTTT | CASRRQGNLNTEAFF
TRBJ2-4 | TRBD2 | . | TRBV4-3 | TGCGCCAGCAGCCGCGGGAGGGCCGAAAACATTCAGTACTTC | CASSRGRAENIQYF
TRBJ2-1 | . | . | TRBV3-1/TRBV3-2 | TGTGCCAGCAGATTTAGCGGTACGAGCTCCTACAATGAGCAGTTCTTC | CASRFSGTSSYNEQFF
TRBJ1-3 | TRBD1 | . | TRBV2 | TGTGCCAGCAGTTGGGGACAGGGAGAAAACACCATATATTTT | CASSWGQGENTIYF
TRBJ1-6 | TRBD1 | . | TRBV19 | TGTGCCAGTAGTATAGTCAGGGGGGGACAGGGAGCGGGGTCACCCCTCCACTTT | CASSIVRGGQGAGSPLHF
TRBJ2-3 | TRBD2 | . | TRBV28 | TGTGCCAGCAGTACCGGGACTAGCACTACAGATACGCAGTATTTT | CASSTGTSTTDTQYF
TRBJ1-4 | TRBD1 | . | TRBV7-9 | TGTGCCAGCAGCTTAGGCCAGGGGGCCTTCCCCGCAACTAATGAAAAACTGTTTTTT | CASSLGQGAFPATNEKLFF
TRBJ2-4 | TRBD1 | . | TRBV5-1 | TGCGCCAGCAGCAGACAGGGACGGTTTTATGTCAAAAACATTCAGTACTTC | CASSRQGRFYVKNIQYF
TRBJ2-1 | TRBD2 | . | TRBV11-3 | TGTGCCAGCAGCCGGGAGGTGGCCAATGAGCAGTTCTTC | CASSREVANEQFF
TRBJ2-5 | . | . | TRBV29-1 | TGCAGCGTTGAGTTGGAGTGGCAGGGACTCGAGACCCAGTACTTC | CSVELEWQGLETQYF
TRBJ2-3 | TRBD2 | . | TRBV25-1 | TGTGCCAGCAGAGTAGCGGGAGGGCCGATAGATACGCAGTATTTT | CASRVAGGPIDTQYF
TRBJ1-3 | TRBD1 | . | TRBV6-1 | TGTGCCAGCAGTGATGTGGGACAGGGCGGAAACACCATATATTTT | CASSDVGQGGNTIYF
TRBJ2-2 | TRBD1 | . | TRBV9 | TGTGCCAGCAGCGGACAGGGGTTCGGGGAGCTGTTTTTT | CASSGQGFGELFF
TRBJ1-1 | . | . | TRBV3-1/TRBV3-2 | TGTGCCAGCAGCCAACGCGGCAGTCGGACTGAAGCTTTCTTT | CASSQRGSRTEAFF
TRBJ2-7 | TRBD2 | . | TRBV27 | TGTGCCAGCAGCCTCACTAGCGGAGGTTACGAGCAGTACTTC | CASSLTSGGYEQYF
TRBJ2-1 | . | . | TRBV5-4 | TGTGCCAGCAGCCCTGGGACTCTACTCAATGAGCAGTTCTTC | CASSPGTLLNEQFF
TRBJ1-3 | . | . | TRBV30 | TGTGCCTGGAGTCTCTCAGGAGGGCGGCCCTCTGGAAACACCATATATTTT | CAWSLSGGRPSGNTIYF
TRBJ1-5 | TRBD1 | few | TRBV20-1 | TGCAGTGCTAGTATTTCGACAGGGACTAGCAATCAGCCCCAGCATTTT | CSASISTGTSNQPQHF
TRBJ2-5 | TRBD1 | . | TRBV6-6 | TGTGCCGGCCGACAGGGGATCCAAGAGACCCAGTACTTC | CAGRQGIQETQYF
TRBJ2-3 | TRBD2 | . | TRBV5-4 | TGTGCCAGCAGCTTGGGCGGGAGGGCCGGGGATACGCAGTATTTT | CASSLGGRAGDTQYF
TRBJ2-7 | . | . | TRBV7-3 | TGTGCCAGCAGCTTAGCTTCAGGGGTTTACGAGCAGTACTTC | CASSLASGVYEQYF
TRBJ2-7 | . | . | TRBV6-5 | TGTGCCAGCACCATCCAGGGCTACGAGCAGTACTTC | CASTIQGYEQYF
TRBJ1-4 | . | . | TRBV30 | TGTGCCTGCCCCAAGGCAGGGTTTGAAAAACTGTTTTTT | CACPKAGFEKLFF
TRBJ1-5 | TRBD1 | . | TRBV5-1 | TGCGCCAGCAGCTCGGACAGGGGCCTTCAGCCCCAGCATTTT | CASSSDRGLQPQHF